This T cell receptor (beta chain) was sequenced in a study of T cell responses to AZD1222 COVID-19 vaccine. Notes on the study in general: It was only after the peak T cell response that any repertoires were sampled. Baseline seropositivity occurred in only 5 or 6 AZD1222 recipients.

To note about this clone: Its specificity is not known.

The table came from immunoSEQ multiplex PCR; TCRdb's copy has only in-frame clones and leaves some out. The sample contains hundreds of thousands of clones, 85% to 95% of which appear only once. CDR1 and CDR2 (germline): SGHVS, FQNEAQ. The CDR3 is made up of 17 amino acids. V was clipped by 2 bases and J by 4 bases, with 20 bases between them. The specimen was peripheral blood, collected on day 0 of MenACWY control vaccination. The chain joins TRBV7-8 to TRBJ1-1; D is possibly TRBD1 (6 bases). This TCR came from an adult in good health. The CDR3 DNA reads as TGTGCCAGCAGCTTAAGCAGGGGTAGACGGGGGACCACTGAAGCTTTCTTT. This codes for CASSLSRGRRGTTEAFF.